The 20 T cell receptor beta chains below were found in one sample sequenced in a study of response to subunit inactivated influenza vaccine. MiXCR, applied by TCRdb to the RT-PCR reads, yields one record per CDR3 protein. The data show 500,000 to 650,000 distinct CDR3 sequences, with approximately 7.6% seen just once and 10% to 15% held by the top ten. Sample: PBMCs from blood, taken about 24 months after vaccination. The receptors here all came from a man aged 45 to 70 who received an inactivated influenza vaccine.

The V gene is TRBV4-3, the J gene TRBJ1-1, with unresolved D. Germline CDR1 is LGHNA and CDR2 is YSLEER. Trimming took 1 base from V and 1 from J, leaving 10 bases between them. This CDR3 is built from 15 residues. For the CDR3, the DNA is TGCGCCAGCAGCCAAGTTTTAGGAGCGAACACTGAAGCTTTCTTT. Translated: CASSQVLGANTEAFF.

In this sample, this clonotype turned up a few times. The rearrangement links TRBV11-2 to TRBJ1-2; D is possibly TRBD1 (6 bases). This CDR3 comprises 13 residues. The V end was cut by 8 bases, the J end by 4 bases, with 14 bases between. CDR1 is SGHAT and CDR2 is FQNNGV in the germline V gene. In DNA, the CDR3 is TGTGCCAGCGCAATAGGGGGTTCCTATGGCTACACCTTC. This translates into CASAIGGSYGYTF.

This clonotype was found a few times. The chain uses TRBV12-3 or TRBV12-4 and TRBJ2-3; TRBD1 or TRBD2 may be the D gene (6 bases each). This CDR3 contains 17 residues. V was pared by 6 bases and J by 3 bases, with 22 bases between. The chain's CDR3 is CASSAPGGSRHTDTQYF. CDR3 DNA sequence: TGTGCCAGCAGCGCCCCCGGGGGCTCAAGGCATACAGATACGCAGTATTTT.

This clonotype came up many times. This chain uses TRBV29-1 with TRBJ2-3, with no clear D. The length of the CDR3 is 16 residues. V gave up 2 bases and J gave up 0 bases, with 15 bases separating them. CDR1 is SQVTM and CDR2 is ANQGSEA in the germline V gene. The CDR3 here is CSVESRRMTSTDTQYF. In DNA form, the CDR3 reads TGCAGCGTTGAAAGTCGACGGATGACTAGCACAGATACGCAGTATTTT.

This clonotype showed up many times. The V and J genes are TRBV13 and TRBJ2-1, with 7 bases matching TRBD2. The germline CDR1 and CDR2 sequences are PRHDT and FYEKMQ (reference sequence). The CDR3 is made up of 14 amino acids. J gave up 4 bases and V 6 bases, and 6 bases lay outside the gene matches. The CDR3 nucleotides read TGTGCCAGCAGTAGCGGGCGCGGGTACAATGAGCAGTTCTTC. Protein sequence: CASSSGRGYNEQFF.

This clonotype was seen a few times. For the CDR3, the DNA is TGTGCCAGCAGTTCGCCCGGAGGGTGGGGCTACACCTTC. Translated, it gives CASSSPGGWGYTF. The V and J genes are TRBV28 and TRBJ1-2; D call uncertain. CDR3 length: 13 amino acids. V lost 4 bases and J lost 8, with 14 bases in between. The germline CDR1 and CDR2 sequences are MDHEN and SYDVKM.

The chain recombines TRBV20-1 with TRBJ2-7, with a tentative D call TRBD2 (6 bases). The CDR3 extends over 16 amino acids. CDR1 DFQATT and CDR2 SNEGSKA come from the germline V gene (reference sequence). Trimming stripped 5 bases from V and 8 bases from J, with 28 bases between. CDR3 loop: CSAPWFRRGVVTQQYF. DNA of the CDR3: TGCAGTGCTCCGTGGTTTAGGCGGGGAGTAGTTACGCAGCAGTACTTC.

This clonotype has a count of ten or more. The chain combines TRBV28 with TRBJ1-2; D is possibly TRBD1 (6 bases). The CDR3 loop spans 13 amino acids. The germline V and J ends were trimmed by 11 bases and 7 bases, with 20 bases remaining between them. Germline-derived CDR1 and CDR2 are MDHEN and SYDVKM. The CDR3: CASSRAGAGGYTF. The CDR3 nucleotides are TGTGCCTCCTCGCGGGCAGGGGCGGGTGGCTACACCTTC.

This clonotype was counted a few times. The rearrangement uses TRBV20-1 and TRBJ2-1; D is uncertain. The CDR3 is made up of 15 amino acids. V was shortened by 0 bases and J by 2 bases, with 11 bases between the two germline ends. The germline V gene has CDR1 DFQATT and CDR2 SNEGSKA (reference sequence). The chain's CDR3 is CSARDRPGAYNEQFF. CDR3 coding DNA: TGCAGTGCTAGAGATCGCCCAGGTGCCTACAATGAGCAGTTCTTC.

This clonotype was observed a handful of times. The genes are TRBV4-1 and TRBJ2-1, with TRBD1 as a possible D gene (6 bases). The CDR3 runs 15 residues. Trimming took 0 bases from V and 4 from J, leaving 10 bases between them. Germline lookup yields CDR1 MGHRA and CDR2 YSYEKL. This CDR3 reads CASSQDDRLYNEQFF. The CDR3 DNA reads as TGCGCCAGCAGCCAAGATGACAGGTTATACAATGAGCAGTTCTTC.

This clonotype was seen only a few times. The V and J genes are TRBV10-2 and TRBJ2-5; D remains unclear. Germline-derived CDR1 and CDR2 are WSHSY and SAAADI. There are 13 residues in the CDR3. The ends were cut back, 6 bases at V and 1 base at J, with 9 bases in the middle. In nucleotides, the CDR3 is TGCGCCAGCAGAGGCGCATTCCAAGAGACCCAGTACTTC. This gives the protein CASRGAFQETQYF.

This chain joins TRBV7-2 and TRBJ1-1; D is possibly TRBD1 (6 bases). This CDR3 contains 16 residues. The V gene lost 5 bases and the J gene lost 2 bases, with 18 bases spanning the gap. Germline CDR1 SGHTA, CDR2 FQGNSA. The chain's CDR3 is CASSPMTTGRNTEAFF. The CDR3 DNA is TGTGCCAGCAGCCCTATGACGACAGGCAGAAACACTGAAGCTTTCTTT.

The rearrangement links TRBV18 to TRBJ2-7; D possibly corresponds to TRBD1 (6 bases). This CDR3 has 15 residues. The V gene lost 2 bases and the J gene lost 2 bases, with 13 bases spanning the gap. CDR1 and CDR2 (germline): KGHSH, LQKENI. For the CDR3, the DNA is TGTGCCAGCTCACCATCCAGGGGAGCTGCCTACGAGCAGTACTTC. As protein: CASSPSRGAAYEQYF.

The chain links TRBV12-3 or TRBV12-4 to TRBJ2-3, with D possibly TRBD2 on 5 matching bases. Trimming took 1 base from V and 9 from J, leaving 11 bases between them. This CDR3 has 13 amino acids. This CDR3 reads CASSLGRPGTQYF. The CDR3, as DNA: TGTGCCAGCAGTTTAGGGCGTCCGGGGACGCAGTATTTT.

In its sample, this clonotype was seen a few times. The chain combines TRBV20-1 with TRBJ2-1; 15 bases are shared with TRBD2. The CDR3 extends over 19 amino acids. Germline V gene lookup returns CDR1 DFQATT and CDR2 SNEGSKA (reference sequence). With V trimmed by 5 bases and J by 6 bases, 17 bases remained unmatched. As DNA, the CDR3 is TGCAGTGCTCTGGTTCTGGGGACTAGCGGGGGGCGAATATCCAATGAGCAGTTCTTC. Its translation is CSALVLGTSGGRISNEQFF.

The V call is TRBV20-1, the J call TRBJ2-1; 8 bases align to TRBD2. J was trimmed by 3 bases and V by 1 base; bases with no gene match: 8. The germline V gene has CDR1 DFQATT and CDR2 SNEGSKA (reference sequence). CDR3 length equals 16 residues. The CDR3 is CSARAGAGGFYNEQFF. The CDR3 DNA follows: TGCAGTGCTAGAGCTGGGGCGGGAGGATTCTACAATGAGCAGTTCTTC.

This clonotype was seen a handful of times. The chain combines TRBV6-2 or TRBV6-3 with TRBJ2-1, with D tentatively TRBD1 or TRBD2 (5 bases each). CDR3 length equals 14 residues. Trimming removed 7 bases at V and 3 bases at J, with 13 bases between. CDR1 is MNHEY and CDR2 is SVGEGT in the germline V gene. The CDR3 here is CASTPGRVYNEQFF. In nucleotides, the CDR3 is TGTGCCAGCACTCCGGGACGGGTCTACAATGAGCAGTTCTTC.

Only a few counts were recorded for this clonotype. CDR3 in DNA: TGTGCCAGCAGCGTAGGGGCCGAGCAGTTCTTC. Residues: CASSVGAEQFF. The chain is built from TRBV9 and TRBJ2-1, with D hard to call. Between the trimmed V and J ends, which lost 0 bases and 10 bases, there was a span of 5 bases. This CDR3 is 11 amino acids long. Germline-derived CDR1 and CDR2 are SGDLS and YYNGEE.

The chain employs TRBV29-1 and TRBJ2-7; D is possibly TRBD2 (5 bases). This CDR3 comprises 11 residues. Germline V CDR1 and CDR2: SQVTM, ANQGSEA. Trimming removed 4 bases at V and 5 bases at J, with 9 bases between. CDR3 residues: CSVGGVHEQYF. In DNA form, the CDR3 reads TGCAGCGTTGGGGGAGTGCACGAGCAGTACTTC.

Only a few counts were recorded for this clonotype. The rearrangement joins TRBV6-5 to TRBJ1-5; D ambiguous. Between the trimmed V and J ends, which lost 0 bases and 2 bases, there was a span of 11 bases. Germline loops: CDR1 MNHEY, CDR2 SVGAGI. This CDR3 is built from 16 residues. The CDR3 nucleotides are TGTGCCAGCAGTTACTCGAGGGCGGTGGGCAATCAGCCCCAGCATTTT. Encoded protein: CASSYSRAVGNQPQHF.